Sequencing of this T cell receptor (beta chain) was carried out in a study of CD8+ T cells in alopecia areata. Study results and caveats: On tofacitinib, scalp clonality and expanded CD8+ clones among top 100 fell significantly. Many expanded lesional clones persisted in scalp and blood during tofacitinib treatment.

Germline V lookup: CDR1 SGHNT, CDR2 YYREEE (reference sequence). V lost 1 base to trimming and J lost 4 bases, with 12 bases between them. This CDR3 comprises 16 residues. The treatment: oral pan-JAK inhibitor, 5-10 mg twice daily. In regard to this clone: The antigen is unknown.

It was cDNA, reverse transcribed from extracted RNA, that served as the sequencing template. Only in-frame clones appear in the TCRdb table, and some are missing; sequencing was by immunoSEQ multiplex PCR. The sample lists some 200,000 clones, approximately 56% occurring once. The rearrangement uses TRBV5-4 and TRBJ2-6; D not certain. This sequence was found in a human donor with alopecia areata. This sample comprised CD4+ T cells sorted from blood, obtained at week 4, from a patient treated with tofacitinib. In DNA, the CDR3 is TGTGCCAGCAGCTTGAGGGCAGCGCCCGGGGCCAACGTCCTGACTTTC. Protein sequence: CASSLRAAPGANVLTF.